This T cell receptor beta chain was obtained from a study of cytomegalovirus exposure and HLA in healthy donors. This clone was seen only a few times. The target antigen is unknown. Donors were ostensibly healthy at sampling, although undocumented immune exposures were probable. The V gene lost 1 base and the J gene lost 7 bases, with 7 bases spanning the gap. CDR1 and CDR2 (germline): GTSNPN, SVGIG (reference sequence). CDR3 length: 11 residues. 13 Jbeta primers and 60 Vbeta primers were used for the PCR. Method: immunoSEQ multiplex PCR; TCRdb's copy keeps in-frame clones and lacks some. The data contain 200,000 to 250,000 clones, less than 85% of them singletons. Study findings and constraints: Altogether, 170 or so TCR beta chains were recorded as cytomegalovirus-associated. TCR beta sequences reportedly predicted most subjects' HLA-A and HLA-B alleles accurately.

The TCR was taken from a young man in good health and CMV-seronegative. The genes are TRBV30 and TRBJ1-1, with D unclear. Specimen: PBMCs. The CDR3 loop is CAWSAYGEAFF. The CDR3 DNA follows: TGTGCCTGGAGTGCTTACGGTGAAGCTTTCTTT.